This T cell receptor beta chain is from a study of OX40 agonist ivuxolimab in advanced cancers. On the study more broadly: Subjects had a mean age of about 57 years, with a range of about 23 to 85; almost 85% were male. The study, taken as a whole, reports: Low clonal expansion, among the lowest seen, marked partial responders at 0.1-3.0 mg/kg. The mean number of expanded clones was higher in CD8+ T cells than in CD4+.

For this clone: Its antigen is as yet unknown.

Generated by immunoSEQ multiplex PCR, the TCRdb table keeps only in-frame clones and is missing some. Of tens of thousands of clones detected, around nine tenths appear once; the ten largest clones hold approximately 0.3%. This specimen consisted of CD4+ or CD8+ T cells sorted from blood, obtained in a trial of the OX40 agonist ivuxolimab. This TCR was recovered from an adult with an advanced solid tumor such as melanoma, head and neck, liver or kidney cancer.

CDR3 region: CASSQENGLAGSFYEQYF. CDR3 sequence (DNA): TGCGCCAGCAGCCAAGAAAATGGGCTAGCGGGGTCTTTCTACGAGCAGTACTTC. The genes are TRBV4-3 and TRBJ2-7; TRBD2 matches at 9 bases. Germline V gene lookup returns CDR1 LGHNA and CDR2 YSLEER. J was trimmed by 3 bases and V by 0 bases; bases with no gene match: 12. The CDR3 is made up of 18 amino acids.